One and the same sample provided the 5 T cell receptor beta chains below, sequenced in a study of T-cell memory formation after mild COVID-19. TCRdb reprocessed the 5' RACE reads via MiXCR and lists one record per CDR3 protein. The data contain a few hundred thousand distinct CDR3 sequences, approximately 15% of them singletons. Source material: PBMCs or a T cell subset sorted from them (not recorded which). Every receptor here comes from a young man who had mild COVID-19 (a few samples of this study predate the infection). Cell type and time point are not known.

The chain couples TRBV4-3 to TRBJ2-3, with TRBD1 as a possible D gene (6 bases). Trimming pared 0 bases from V and 3 bases from J, leaving 13 bases between. The CDR3 runs 16 residues. The germline CDR1 and CDR2 sequences are LGHNA and YSLEER. The DNA for the CDR3 is TGCGCCAGCAGCCAAGAGAACAGGGCTATAACAGATACGCAGTATTTT. Encoded protein: CASSQENRAITDTQYF.

The rearrangement uses TRBV9 and TRBJ2-5; 11 bases are shared with TRBD2. The J segment lost 3 bases and the V segment lost 0 bases, leaving 10 bases of the junction unmatched. Germline V CDR1 and CDR2: SGDLS, YYNGEE. The CDR3 consists of 18 residues. CDR3 DNA sequence: TGTGCCAGCAGCGTAGACTCTAGCGGGGGGCCCTACAAAGAGACCCAGTACTTC. This codes for CASSVDSSGGPYKETQYF.

This clonotype has a handful of counts. This sequence joins TRBV6-5 and TRBJ2-5; TRBD2 is a possible D gene (7 bases). The CDR3 has 13 residues. The V gene lost 5 bases and the J gene lost 6 bases, with 13 bases spanning the gap. The germline V gene encodes CDR1 MNHEY and CDR2 SVGAGI. The CDR3 reads CASSRGGQQTQYF. The CDR3 bases are TGTGCCAGCAGTCGCGGGGGACAACAGACCCAGTACTTC.

This clonotype was counted ten times or more. V and J are TRBV7-9 and TRBJ1-1; D is undetermined. The CDR3 extends over 13 amino acids. Germline loops: CDR1 SEHNR, CDR2 FQNEAQ (reference sequence). V gave up 4 bases and J gave up 1 base, with 7 bases separating them. This CDR3 reads CASSSLSNTEAFF. The CDR3 DNA follows: TGTGCCAGCAGCTCCCTCTCGAACACTGAAGCTTTCTTT.

V usage is TRBV5-5 and J usage is TRBJ1-1; 7 positions agree with TRBD1. Trimming removed 4 bases from V and 5 bases from J; junction bases left unmatched: 14. The CDR3 is 16 amino acids. The germline V gene has CDR1 SGHKS and CDR2 YYEKEE (reference sequence). CDR3 sequence reads: CASSPAEGARGTEAFF. The CDR3 coding sequence is TGTGCCAGCAGCCCCGCTGAGGGGGCGCGAGGGACTGAAGCTTTCTTT.